This record covers a single TCR beta chain. What it binds is unknown. This entry comes from a study of cytomegalovirus exposure and HLA in healthy donors. General study points: A missense variant in DCLRE1C was later tied to TCR beta V- and J-gene trimming. Confirmation in vitro established that a few CMV-associated chains were specific for CMV antigens.

Vbeta (60) and Jbeta (13) primers were used in the PCR. Produced via immunoSEQ multiplex PCR; TCRdb's table is partial and in-frame only. This table has under 150,000 clones, 70% to 85% appearing once. Trimming left V 1 base short and J 3 bases short, with 15 bases between. The length of the CDR3 is 17 residues. CDR1 and CDR2 (germline): SGHAT, FQDESV (reference sequence). The specimen sequenced was PBMCs. V gene TRBV11-1 combines with J gene TRBJ2-2; possibly TRBD1 for D (7 bases). The receptor comes from a middle-aged woman in good health and CMV-seropositive. This CDR3 is CASSLEEGTVYTGELFF. For the CDR3, the DNA is TGTGCCAGCAGCTTAGAGGAGGGGACAGTTTACACCGGGGAGCTGTTTTTT.